This TCR beta chain came from a study of cytomegalovirus exposure and HLA in healthy donors. This CDR3 contains 15 residues. J was trimmed by 3 bases and V by 6 bases; bases with no gene match: 8. Germline CDR1 and CDR2: SNHLY and FYNNEI. The study sampled nominally healthy donors, though unrecorded immune exposures were likely. In the case of this clone: Its antigen is unidentified.

Study results and caveats: As a later analysis revealed, most CMV-associated TCR beta chains appeared HLA-restricted. Earlier results showed most TCR beta V segments being productive about 87% or about 30% of the time. The study flagged some 180 TCR beta chains as cytomegalovirus-associated.

The PCR made use of 60 Vbeta and 13 Jbeta primers. TCRdb's table, derived via immunoSEQ multiplex PCR, lists solely in-frame clones and lacks some. This listing includes tens of thousands of clones. The source material was PBMCs. The rearrangement uses TRBV2 and TRBJ2-7; 10 nucleotides agree with TRBD2. This TCR came from a woman aged 40 to 50 in good health and CMV-seropositive. For the CDR3, the DNA is TGTGCCAGCAGATTGGGACTAGCGAGTTTCTACGAGCAGTACTTC. The encoded protein is CASRLGLASFYEQYF.